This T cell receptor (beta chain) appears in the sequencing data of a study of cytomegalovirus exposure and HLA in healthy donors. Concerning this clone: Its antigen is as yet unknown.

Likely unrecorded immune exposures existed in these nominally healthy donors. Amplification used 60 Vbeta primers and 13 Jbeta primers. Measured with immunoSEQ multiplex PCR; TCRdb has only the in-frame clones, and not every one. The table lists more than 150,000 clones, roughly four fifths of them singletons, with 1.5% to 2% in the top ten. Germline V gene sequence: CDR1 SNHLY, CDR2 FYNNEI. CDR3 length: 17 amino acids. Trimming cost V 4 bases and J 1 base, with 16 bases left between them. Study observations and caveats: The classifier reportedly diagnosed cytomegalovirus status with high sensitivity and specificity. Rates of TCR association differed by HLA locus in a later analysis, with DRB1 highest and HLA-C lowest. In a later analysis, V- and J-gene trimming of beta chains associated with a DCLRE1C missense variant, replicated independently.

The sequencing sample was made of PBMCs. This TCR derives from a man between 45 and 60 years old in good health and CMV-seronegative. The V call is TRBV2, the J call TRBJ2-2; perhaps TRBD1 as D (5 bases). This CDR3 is CASSVLTGTLNTGELFF. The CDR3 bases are TGTGCCAGCAGTGTCCTCACAGGCACCCTGAACACCGGGGAGCTGTTTTTT.